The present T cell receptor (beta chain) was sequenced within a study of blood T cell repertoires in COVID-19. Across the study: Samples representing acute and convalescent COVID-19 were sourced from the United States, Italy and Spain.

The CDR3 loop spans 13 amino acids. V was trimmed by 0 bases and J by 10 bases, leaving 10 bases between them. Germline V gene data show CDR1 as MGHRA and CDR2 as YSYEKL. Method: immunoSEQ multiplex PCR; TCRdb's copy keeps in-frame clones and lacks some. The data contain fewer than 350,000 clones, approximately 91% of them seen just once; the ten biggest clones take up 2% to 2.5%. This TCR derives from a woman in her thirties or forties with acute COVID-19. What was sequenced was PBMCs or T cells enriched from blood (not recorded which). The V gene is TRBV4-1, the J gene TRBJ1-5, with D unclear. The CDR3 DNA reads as TGCGCCAGCAGCCAAGATCGGGGATTACCCCAGCATTTT. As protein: CASSQDRGLPQHF.